One T cell receptor beta chain is described in this entry. What it recognizes is unknown. A read error may explain this, as a much larger clone is one base away. TCRdb reprocessed the reads via MiXCR and lists one record per CDR3 protein. The sample consists of 200,000 to 250,000 distinct CDR3 sequences, 5% to 8.5% of them appearing once. The sample belongs to a study of T cell repertoires in cytomegalovirus infection. Study-level background: TCR beta signatures that were public indicated CMV infection and matching HLA type.

The study, taken as a whole, reports: Of the TCR beta families, the public ones yielded a cumulative frequency that identified carriers of CMV plus the relevant HLA. Dominant in the ex vivo response were TCR beta clonotypes restricted by HLA-C and specific for CMV.

The CDR3 length is 14 residues. Germline V gives CDR1 MNHEY, CDR2 SVGEGT. The TCR originated in a human donor in good health (CMV status not recorded). Some clones in this sample may be carry-over from other donors' samples. Sequenced input: PBMCs. V usage is TRBV6-2 or TRBV6-3 and J usage is TRBJ2-3, with a tentative D call TRBD2 (5 bases). Here the CDR3 reads CASRKTNMADTQFF. CDR3 sequence (DNA): TGTGCCAGCAGAAAGACTAACATGGCAGATACGCAGTTTTTT.